These T cell receptor beta chains were read from a single sample in a study of glioma-infiltrating T cells after dendritic cell vaccination. Profiled with immunoSEQ multiplex PCR; TCRdb holds only in-frame clones, not every one. The sample includes over 90,000 clones, around 80% of them seen just once. This sample comprised blood, obtained after dendritic cell vaccination. These receptors came from a human donor with glioblastoma. Both conserved end residues are part of each CDR3. Each record gives: clone size, V gene, J gene, CDR3 protein. Clone size is not always given. Where it is, it says once, few, many or a class for expanded clones.

>few|TRBV15|TRBJ1-2
CATSSLLGGFYGYTF
>few|TRBV28|TRBJ2-7
CASQGSYEQYF
>.|TRBV5-1|TRBJ1-5
CASSLDKGDQPQHF
>.|TRBV28|TRBJ1-5
CASSPGVNQPQHF
>.|TRBV4-1|TRBJ2-1
CASSPLRLENEQFF
>.|TRBV7-9|TRBJ1-1
CASSLAGYSTEAFF
>.|TRBV9|TRBJ1-1
CASSYSPDETEAFF
>.|TRBV7-9|TRBJ2-5
CASSPPGLAGVETQYF
>.|TRBV30|TRBJ2-1
CAWASGPSRNEQFF
>once|TRBV29-1|TRBJ1-2
CSVTQDLQVGYTF
>.|TRBV15|TRBJ2-1
CATSRRAVVDEQFF
>.|TRBV5-1|TRBJ2-3
CASSQGLAGGTDTQYF
>.|TRBV5-1|TRBJ1-2
CASSSAQGPNYGYTF
>.|TRBV2|TRBJ2-7
CASRDRATYEQYF
>.|TRBV7-9|TRBJ1-4
CASTVYSGLLNEKLFF